This TCR beta chain is from a study of blood T cells in healthy people across ages (dated by TCRdb to between 2015 and 2017). Broadly, across the study: In model experiments, roughly one uniquely barcoded TCR beta cDNA molecule per two T cells was captured by template switching. Using deep sequencing normalized with unique cDNA molecular identifiers, the study measured how TCR beta repertoire diversity changes with age. The donors were split into four age groups: young (average 16 years), middle-aged (39), aged (more than 60) and long-lived (under 85). Donors of different ages were randomly distributed across sequencing lanes to avoid experimental bias. Two additional independent replicas of 1 million unique cDNA reads from the same blood draw were analyzed for two donors (one aged 18 to 30 and one aged 80 or older). General conclusions and limits of the study: Observed TCR beta diversity per million T cells fell roughly linearly with age, and a significant reduction was already apparent by age around 40. Estimates of total diversity based on one million sequenced T cells were considered lower bounds and underestimates. Compared with the aged group, the long-lived group had more naive CD4+ T cells, fewer expanded clones and increased TCR diversity, a pattern suggesting age selection. Bulk unsorted PBMC profiling prevented conclusive comparison of naive and antigen-experienced compartments. The CMV infection status of donors was not known, potentially confounding age-related changes in expanded clonotypes. The percentage of naive T cells measured by flow cytometry correlated strongly with observed TCR beta diversity.

Systemically healthy Caucasian individuals from Russia, 39 in total and aged about 6 to 95 years, were included as donors. Approximately 9.3 milliliters of peripheral blood were drawn from each donor into EDTA-treated Vacutainer tubes. Ficoll-Paque density-gradient centrifugation was used to isolate PBMCs, with at least 7 million per sample. Trizol reagent was used to extract total RNA from the PBMCs, yielding at least 6 micrograms per sample. For every donor, an aliquot of PBMCs went through flow cytometry to measure the percentages of naive CD45RAhigh/CD27high T cells. This clonotype was recorded many times. No cognate antigen has been identified for it. Qualities for individual bases were not recorded, and no much larger clone is one base off. A distance of 10 bases separates the germline ends of V and J, which lose 3 bases and 1 base respectively. According to the germline V gene (reference sequence), CDR1 reads DFQATT and CDR2 reads SNEGSKA. Inclusive of the bounding cysteine and phenylalanine, the CDR3 is 14 residues long. The retained sequence is limited to the CDR3, 42 bases, with the frame set at the first base.

Libraries were made using 5' RACE. Reads for this sample came from an Illumina HiSeq 2500. A second PCR of roughly 7 to 11 cycles was performed with a sample-barcoded 5' primer and a J-beta primer mix. Each TCR beta cDNA molecule received a unique molecular identifier from a template-switch 5' adaptor carrying 12 random nucleotides. At least 2.5 million CDR3-containing paired-end reads were obtained from each sample. All of the RNA was converted into first-strand cDNA using the Mint cDNA synthesis kit, with a TRBC-specific oligonucleotide serving as the primer. After uracil-DNA glycosylase treatment, a first 18-cycle PCR used universal primers M1SS and BC2_uni_R on all cDNA. The published analysis was carried out like this. Each sample was normalized by randomly selecting 1 million high-quality reads, each carrying a distinct molecular identifier. Instead of being binned into consensus sequences, reads that shared molecular identifiers were thrown out. MiTCR, run with a Q25 quality threshold and the strictest error-elimination algorithm, handled CDR3 identification, clonotype clustering and error correction. A nonparametric unseen species model with Euler transformation was used to estimate lower-bound total TCR beta diversity. TCRdb handled the public reads itself, with Q25 trimming in fastp and clone calling in MiXCR, and kept productive beta chains. Each CDR3 protein gets just one entry, which takes the most common genes and DNA from the rows behind it. These V and J calls originate from TCRdb's pipeline instead of the authors' own analysis. A total of 550,000 to 750,000 distinct CDR3 sequences appear in this sample, around 21% of them only once. Of the sample, roughly 3.9% falls within the top ten clones.

The TCR comes from a man in his 70s in good health. The chain links TRBV20-1 with TRBJ2-4, with the D gene not confidently named. The sample was blood. In nucleotide form, the sequence is TGCAGTGCTAGTATCTGGGATGCCAAAAACATTCAGTACTTC. The encoded protein is CSASIWDAKNIQYF.